This TCR beta chain was documented in a study of HIV-infected children after antiretroviral therapy interruption. About the research overall: Most children had recorded EBV and CMV exposure. Study-level results: Naive CD4+ sequences overlapped less between time points once interruption began.

The CDR3 spans 15 residues. Germline CDR1 reads MNHNS; CDR2 reads SASEGT. V lost 7 bases and J lost 3, with 16 bases in between. The TCR library was built from RNA with a 3' RACE protocol and unique molecular identifiers. TCRdb used MiXCR to reprocess the 3' RACE reads, holding one entry per CDR3 protein. Of tens of thousands of distinct CDR3 sequences in the sample, approximately 4% were seen once. There are many counts of this clonotype. Its antigen is unidentified. Treatment given: PENTA 11 planned treatment interruption arm or continuous ART arm. At least 5 million viable PBMCs were required per cryopreserved sample.

This specimen was CD45RA+ CD4+ T cells from PBMCs, pooled from several time points, taken from a donor given antiretroviral therapy, either interrupted or continuous. Subset indicated: naive CD4+ CD45RA+ CD45RO- T cells. The sequence came from a pool of human donors with HIV. This chain connects TRBV6-1 to TRBJ1-5; D is unresolved. Written as DNA, the CDR3 is TGTGCCAGCAATCCCCCCGGCAGCAACAATCAGCCCCAGCATTTT. It translates to CASNPPGSNNQPQHF.